The entry that follows covers one T cell receptor beta chain sequence. Its antigen target is currently unknown. The record has no base qualities; no much larger clone is one base away. These data originate in a study of blood T cell repertoires in COVID-19 (dated by TCRdb to the early 2020s). At the level of the whole study: Collaborator samples came from the United States, Italy and Spain and covered acute and convalescent phases of COVID-19. The material from the prospective study consisted of cDNA or gDNA derived from T cells, B-cell-depleted T cells, or PBMCs. Samples were obtained from the ongoing ImmuneRACE study (first 160 participants) and from some 1,300 subjects provided by 6 global collaborators. The repertoires were released in a freely available public database meant as a resource for research on the immune response to SARS-CoV-2. Nearly every sample came with metadata listing a de-identified subject ID, COVID-19 status, age in years and sex. HLA class I and class II types, where available, came from metadata supplied by the sample provider rather than from assay-based typing. Subjects who had been exposed to COVID-19, were actively infected with it, or had recovered from it provided the deeply sampled blood TCRbeta repertoires that made up the dataset.

In the germline V gene, CDR1 corresponds to MGHDK and CDR2 to SYGVNS. The CDR3 has 16 amino acids, counting the end cysteine and phenylalanine. CDR3 DNA only is kept here, 48 bases in frame from base 1. Trimming accounts for 0 bases at V and 3 bases at J, while the number of junction bases matched to no gene is 8. Overall study outcomes, separate from this receptor: The amount of clinical and demographic metadata varied by source and participant and was provided uncurated.

TCRbeta CDR3 regions were amplified from genomic DNA by means of the immunoSEQ Assay, a bias-controlled multiplex PCR. Regarding the original processing steps: The number of nucleated cells in each sample was estimated from the amplification of reference gene primers within the assay. To quantify the absolute abundance of each unique TCRbeta CDR3 rearrangement, sequence reads were collapsed and filtered. Productive Simpson clonality was computed per sample as the square root of Simpson's diversity index over productive rearrangements. The clones in this table, taken by TCRdb from immuneACCESS, are in-frame only. Not every clone is retained; where verified, under half of the shortfall comes from an unresolved V gene, and the cause of the rest is unknown. From that table come the V and J calls and clone size; the DNA was used to work out D and trimming. This sample comprises more than 250,000 clones, 75% to 90% of them detected only once. The top ten constitute 4.6% of the sample.

Samples from volunteer blood donors who had recovered from COVID-19 were contributed by a second Seattle source. Whole blood was collected in K2EDTA tubes by collaborating institutions according to the institutions' own protocols. For TCRbeta analysis, collaborator samples were shipped as frozen whole blood, as isolated PBMCs, or as DNA extracted from either sample type. Input material: peripheral blood. This receptor was identified in a man in his 60s who had recovered from COVID-19. The rearrangement combines TRBV25-1 with TRBJ2-7; 7 bases in the junction line up with TRBD2. The CDR3: CASSEYSREGYYEQYF. The bases read TGTGCCAGCAGTGAATATTCCAGGGAGGGCTACTACGAGCAGTACTTC.